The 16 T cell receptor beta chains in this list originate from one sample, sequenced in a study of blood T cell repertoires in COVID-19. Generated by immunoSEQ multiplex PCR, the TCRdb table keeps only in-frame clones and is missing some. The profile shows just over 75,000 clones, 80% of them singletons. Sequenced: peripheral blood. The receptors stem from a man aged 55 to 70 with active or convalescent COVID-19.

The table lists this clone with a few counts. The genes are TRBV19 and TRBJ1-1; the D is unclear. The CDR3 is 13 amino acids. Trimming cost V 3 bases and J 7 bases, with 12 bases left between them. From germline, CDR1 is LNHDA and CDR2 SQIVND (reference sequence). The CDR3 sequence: CASSIMQFSEAFF. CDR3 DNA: TGTGCCAGTAGTATTATGCAGTTCAGTGAAGCTTTCTTT.

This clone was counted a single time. CDR3 region: CASSRQRGLPGDTQYF. CDR3 sequence (DNA): TGTGCCAGCAGCCGTCAGCGGGGGTTACCGGGGGATACGCAGTATTTT. This rearrangement joins TRBV21-1 to TRBJ2-3; TRBD2, the D gene given by the table, was not confirmed from the DNA. TRBV21-1 is annotated as a pseudogene. The CDR3 is 16 amino acids.

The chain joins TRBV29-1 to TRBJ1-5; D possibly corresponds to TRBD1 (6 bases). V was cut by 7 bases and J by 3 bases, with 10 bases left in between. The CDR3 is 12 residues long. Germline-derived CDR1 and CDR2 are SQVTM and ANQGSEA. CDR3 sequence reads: CSAGQHNQPQHF. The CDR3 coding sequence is TGCAGCGCCGGACAGCACAATCAGCCCCAGCATTTT.

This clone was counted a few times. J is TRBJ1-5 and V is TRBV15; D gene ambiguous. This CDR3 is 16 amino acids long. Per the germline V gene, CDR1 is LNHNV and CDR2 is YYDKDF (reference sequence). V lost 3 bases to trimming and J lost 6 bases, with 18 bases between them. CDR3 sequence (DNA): TGTGCCACCAGCAGTCAAGGAGGGCCGTCAAGTCAGCCCCAGCATTTT. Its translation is CATSSQGGPSSQPQHF.

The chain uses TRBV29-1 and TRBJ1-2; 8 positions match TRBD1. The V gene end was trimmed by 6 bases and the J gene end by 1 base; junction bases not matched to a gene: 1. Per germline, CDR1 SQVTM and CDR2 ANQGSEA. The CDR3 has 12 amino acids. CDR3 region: CSVGQGNYGYTF. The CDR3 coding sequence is TGCAGCGTAGGACAGGGTAACTATGGCTACACCTTC.

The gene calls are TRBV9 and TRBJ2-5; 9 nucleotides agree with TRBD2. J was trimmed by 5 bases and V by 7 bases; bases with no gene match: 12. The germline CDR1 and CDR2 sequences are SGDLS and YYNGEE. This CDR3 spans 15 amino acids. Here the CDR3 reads CASRRAGGLGETQYF. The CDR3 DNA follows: TGTGCCAGCCGGCGAGCGGGGGGTCTTGGGGAGACCCAGTACTTC. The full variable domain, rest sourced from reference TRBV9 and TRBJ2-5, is DSGVTQTPKHLITATGQRVTLRCSPRSGDLSVYWYQQSLDQGLQFLIQYYNGEERAKGNILERFSAQQFPDLHSELNLSSLELGDSALYFCASRRAGGLGETQYFGPGTRLLVL.

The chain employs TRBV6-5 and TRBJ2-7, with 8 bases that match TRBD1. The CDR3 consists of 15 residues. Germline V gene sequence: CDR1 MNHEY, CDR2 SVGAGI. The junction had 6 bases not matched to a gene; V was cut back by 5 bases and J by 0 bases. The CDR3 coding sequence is TGTGCCAGCAGTCGGGACAGGTCGAGCTCCTACGAGCAGTACTTC. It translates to CASSRDRSSSYEQYF.

CDR3 sequence reads: CASSELQGHQPQHF. The CDR3 DNA follows: TGTGCCAGCAGTGAACTACAGGGGCACCAGCCCCAGCATTTT. J is TRBJ1-5 and V is TRBV25-1, with 7 bases fitting TRBD1. The germline gives CDR1 MGHDK, CDR2 SYGVNS. The CDR3 runs to 14 residues. The V segment lost 2 bases and the J segment 7 bases; nucleotides outside the gene matches: 5.

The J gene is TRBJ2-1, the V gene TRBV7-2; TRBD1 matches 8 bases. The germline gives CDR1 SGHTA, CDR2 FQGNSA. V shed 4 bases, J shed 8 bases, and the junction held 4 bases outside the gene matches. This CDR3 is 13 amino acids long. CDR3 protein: CASSSTGGYEQFF. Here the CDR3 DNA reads TGTGCCAGCAGCTCCACAGGGGGGTATGAGCAGTTCTTC.

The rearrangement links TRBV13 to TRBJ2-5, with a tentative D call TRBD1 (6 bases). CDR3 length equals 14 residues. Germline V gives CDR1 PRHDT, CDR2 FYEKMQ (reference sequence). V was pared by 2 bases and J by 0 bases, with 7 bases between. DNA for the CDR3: TGTGCCAGCAGCTTAAGGGGGTACCAAGAGACCCAGTACTTC. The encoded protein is CASSLRGYQETQYF.

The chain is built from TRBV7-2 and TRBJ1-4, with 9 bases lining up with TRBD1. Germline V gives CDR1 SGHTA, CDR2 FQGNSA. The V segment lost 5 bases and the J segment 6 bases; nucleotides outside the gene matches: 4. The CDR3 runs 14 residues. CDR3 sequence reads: CASSTDRGDEKLFF. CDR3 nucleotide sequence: TGTGCCAGCAGCACTGACAGGGGGGATGAAAAACTGTTTTTT.

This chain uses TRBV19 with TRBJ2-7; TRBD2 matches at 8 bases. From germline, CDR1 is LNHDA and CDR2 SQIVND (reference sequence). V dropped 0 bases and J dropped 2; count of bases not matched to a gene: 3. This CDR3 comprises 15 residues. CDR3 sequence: CASSIDSGATYEQYF. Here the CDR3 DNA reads TGTGCCAGTAGTATAGATAGCGGGGCGACCTACGAGCAGTACTTC.

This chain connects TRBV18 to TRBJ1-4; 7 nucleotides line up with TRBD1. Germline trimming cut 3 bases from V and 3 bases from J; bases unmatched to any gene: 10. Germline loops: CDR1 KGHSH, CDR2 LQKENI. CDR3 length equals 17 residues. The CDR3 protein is CASSPTKDRDANEKLFF. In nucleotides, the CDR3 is TGTGCCAGCTCACCCACCAAAGACAGGGATGCTAATGAAAAACTGTTTTTT.

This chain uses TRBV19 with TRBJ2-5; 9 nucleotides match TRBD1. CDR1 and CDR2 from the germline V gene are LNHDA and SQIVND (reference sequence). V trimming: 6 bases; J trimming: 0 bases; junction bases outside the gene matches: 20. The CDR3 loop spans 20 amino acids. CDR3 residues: CASSKISGTGNRGYQETQYF. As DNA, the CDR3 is TGTGCCAGTAGCAAGATTTCCGGGACAGGGAATCGAGGGTACCAAGAGACCCAGTACTTC.

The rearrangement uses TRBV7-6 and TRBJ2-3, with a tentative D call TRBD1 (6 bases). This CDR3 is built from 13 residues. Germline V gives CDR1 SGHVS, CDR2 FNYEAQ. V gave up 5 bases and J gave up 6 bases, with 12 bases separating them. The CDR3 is CASSQGTTDTQYF. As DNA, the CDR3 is TGTGCCAGCAGCCAGGGGACGACGGATACGCAGTATTTT.

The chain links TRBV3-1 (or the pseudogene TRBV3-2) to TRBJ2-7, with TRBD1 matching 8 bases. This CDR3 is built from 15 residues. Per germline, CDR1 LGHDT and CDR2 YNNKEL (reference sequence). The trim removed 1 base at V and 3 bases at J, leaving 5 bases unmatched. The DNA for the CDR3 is TGTGCCAGCAGCCAAGCTGGGACAGGAAACTACGAGCAGTACTTC. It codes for CASSQAGTGNYEQYF.